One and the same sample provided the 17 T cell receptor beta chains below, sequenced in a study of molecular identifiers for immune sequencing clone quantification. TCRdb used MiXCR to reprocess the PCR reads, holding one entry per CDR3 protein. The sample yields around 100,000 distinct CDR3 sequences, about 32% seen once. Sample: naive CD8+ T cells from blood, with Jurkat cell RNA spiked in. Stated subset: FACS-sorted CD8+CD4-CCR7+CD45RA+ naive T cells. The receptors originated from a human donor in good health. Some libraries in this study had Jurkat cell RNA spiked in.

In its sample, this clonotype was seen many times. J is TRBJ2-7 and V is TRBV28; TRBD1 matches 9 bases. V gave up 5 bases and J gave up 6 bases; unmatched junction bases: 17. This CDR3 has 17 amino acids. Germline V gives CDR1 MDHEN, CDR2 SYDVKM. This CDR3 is CASSPLWDRVRISEQYF. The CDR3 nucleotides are TGTGCCAGCAGTCCATTGTGGGACAGGGTTAGGATAAGCGAGCAGTACTTC.

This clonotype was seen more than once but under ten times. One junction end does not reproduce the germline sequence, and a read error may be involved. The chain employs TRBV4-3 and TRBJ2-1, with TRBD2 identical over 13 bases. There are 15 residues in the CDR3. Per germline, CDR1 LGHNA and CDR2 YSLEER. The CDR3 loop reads CASSPRLAGGNAQFF. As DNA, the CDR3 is TGCGCCAGCAGCCCGAGACTAGCGGGAGGCAATGCGCAGTTCTTC.

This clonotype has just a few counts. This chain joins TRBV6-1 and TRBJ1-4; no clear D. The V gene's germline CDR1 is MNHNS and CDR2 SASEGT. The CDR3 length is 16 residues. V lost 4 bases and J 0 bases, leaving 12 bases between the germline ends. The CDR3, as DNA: TGTGCCAGCAGTGTCCGATACACTTCAACTAATGAAAAACTGTTTTTT. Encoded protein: CASSVRYTSTNEKLFF.

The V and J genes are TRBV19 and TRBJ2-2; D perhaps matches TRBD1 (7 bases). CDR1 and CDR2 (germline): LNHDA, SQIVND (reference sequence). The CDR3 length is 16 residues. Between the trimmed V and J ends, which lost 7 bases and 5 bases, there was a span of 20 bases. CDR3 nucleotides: TGTGCCAGTACCCCCTGGGGGGACAGAGAAACCGGGGAGCTGTTTTTT. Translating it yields CASTPWGDRETGELFF.

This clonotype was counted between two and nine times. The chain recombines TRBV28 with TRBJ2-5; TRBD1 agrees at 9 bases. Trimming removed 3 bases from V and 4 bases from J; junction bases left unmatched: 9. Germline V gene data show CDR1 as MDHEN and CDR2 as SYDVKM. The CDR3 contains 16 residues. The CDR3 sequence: CASSFPPGTGLETQYF. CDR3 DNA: TGTGCCAGCAGTTTTCCACCCGGGACAGGGTTAGAGACCCAGTACTTC.

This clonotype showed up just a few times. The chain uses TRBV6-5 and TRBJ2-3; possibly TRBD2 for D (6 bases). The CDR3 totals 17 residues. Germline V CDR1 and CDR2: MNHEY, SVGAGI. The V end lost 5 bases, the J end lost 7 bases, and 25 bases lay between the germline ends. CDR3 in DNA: TGTGCCAGCAGTCTAGTTGGACGCGGGGCGATCGCTAATACGCAGTATTTT. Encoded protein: CASSLVGRGAIANTQYF.

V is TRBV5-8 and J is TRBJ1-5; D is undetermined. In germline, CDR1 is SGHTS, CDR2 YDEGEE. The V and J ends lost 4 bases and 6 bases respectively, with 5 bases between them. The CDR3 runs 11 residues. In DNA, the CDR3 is TGTGCCAGCAGCCTGATTCAGCCCCAGCATTTT. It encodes CASSLIQPQHF.

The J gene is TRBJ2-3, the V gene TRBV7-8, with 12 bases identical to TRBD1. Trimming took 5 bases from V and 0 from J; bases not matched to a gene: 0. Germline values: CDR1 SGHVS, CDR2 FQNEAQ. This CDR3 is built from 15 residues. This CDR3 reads CASSGTGGSTDTQYF. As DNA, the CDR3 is TGTGCCAGCAGCGGGACAGGGGGCAGCACAGATACGCAGTATTTT.

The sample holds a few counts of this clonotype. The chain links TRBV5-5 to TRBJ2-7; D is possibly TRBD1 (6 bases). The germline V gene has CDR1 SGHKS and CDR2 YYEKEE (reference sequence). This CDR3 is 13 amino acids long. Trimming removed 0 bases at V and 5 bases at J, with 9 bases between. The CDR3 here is CASSLARGNEQYF. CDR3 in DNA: TGTGCCAGCAGCTTGGCCAGGGGTAACGAGCAGTACTTC.

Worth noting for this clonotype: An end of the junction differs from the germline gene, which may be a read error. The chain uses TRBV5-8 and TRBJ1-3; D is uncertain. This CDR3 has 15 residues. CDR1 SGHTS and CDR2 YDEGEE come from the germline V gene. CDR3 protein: CASSPDPNSGNTIHF. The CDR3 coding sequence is TGTGCCAGCAGTCCGGACCCAAACTCTGGAAACACCATACATTTT.

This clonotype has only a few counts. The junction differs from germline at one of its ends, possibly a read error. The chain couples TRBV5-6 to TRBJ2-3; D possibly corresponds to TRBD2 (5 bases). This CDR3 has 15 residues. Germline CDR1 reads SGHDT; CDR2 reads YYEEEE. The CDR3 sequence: CASSLGSGSTDTQYF. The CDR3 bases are TGTGCCAGCAGCTTGGGAAGCGGTTCCACAGACACGCAGTATTTT. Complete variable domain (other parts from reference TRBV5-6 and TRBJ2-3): DAGVTQSPTHLIKTRGQQVTLRCSPKSGHDTVSWYQQALGQGPQFIFQYYEEEERQRGNFPDRFSGHQFPNYSSELNVNALLLGDSALYLCASSLGSGSTDTQYFGPGTRLTVL.

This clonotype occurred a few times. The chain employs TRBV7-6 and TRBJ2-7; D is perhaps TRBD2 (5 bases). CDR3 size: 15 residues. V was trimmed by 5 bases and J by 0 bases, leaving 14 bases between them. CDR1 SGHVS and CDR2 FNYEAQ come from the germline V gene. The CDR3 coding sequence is TGTGCCAGCAGCACTGGACTCTCAAGCTCCTACGAGCAGTACTTC. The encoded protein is CASSTGLSSSYEQYF.

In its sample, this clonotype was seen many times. This CDR3 reads CASSPGGETQYF. The CDR3 bases are TGTGCCAGCAGTCCCGGGGGGGAGACCCAGTACTTC. The chain recombines TRBV9 with TRBJ2-5, with TRBD2 matching over 7 bases. After removal of 5 bases from V and 5 bases from J, the junction contained 3 bases not matched to a gene. CDR1 and CDR2 from the germline V gene are SGDLS and YYNGEE. The CDR3 has 12 amino acids.

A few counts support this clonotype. CDR3 amino acids: CASSQDPTGPSNQPQHF. The CDR3 DNA reads TGTGCCAGCAGCCAAGATCCCACGGGACCAAGCAATCAGCCCCAGCATTTT. The chain combines TRBV4-2 with TRBJ1-5, with a tentative D call TRBD1 (5 bases). CDR3 length: 17 residues. The V end lost 0 bases, the J end lost 1 base, and 13 bases lay between the germline ends. Germline CDR1 and CDR2: LGHNA and YNFKEQ.

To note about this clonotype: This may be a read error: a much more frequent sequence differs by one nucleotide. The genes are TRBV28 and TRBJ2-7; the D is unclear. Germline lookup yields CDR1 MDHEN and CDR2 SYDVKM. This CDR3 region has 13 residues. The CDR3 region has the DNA TGTGCCAGCAGTTTTCCAGCCGTCTACGAGCTGTACTTC. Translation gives CASSFPAVYELYF.

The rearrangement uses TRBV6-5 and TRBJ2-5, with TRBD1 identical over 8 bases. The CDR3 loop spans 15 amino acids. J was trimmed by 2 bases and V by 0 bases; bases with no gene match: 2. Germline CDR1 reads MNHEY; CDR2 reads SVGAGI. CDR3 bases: TGTGCCAGCAGTTACTCGACAGGGGAACAAGAGACCCAGTACTTC. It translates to CASSYSTGEQETQYF.

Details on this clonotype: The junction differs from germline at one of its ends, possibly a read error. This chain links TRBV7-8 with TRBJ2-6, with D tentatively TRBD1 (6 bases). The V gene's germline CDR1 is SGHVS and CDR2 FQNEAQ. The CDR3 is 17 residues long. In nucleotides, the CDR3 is TGTGCCAGCAGCTCATTGACAGGTCAAGCTGGGGCCAACGCCCTGACTTTC. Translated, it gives CASSSLTGQAGANALTF.